Listed here are 15 T cell receptor beta chains from one sample, sequenced in a study of T cell responses to AZD1222 COVID-19 vaccine. The assay was immunoSEQ multiplex PCR, and TCRdb's table has in-frame clones only and misses some. The data show about 180,000 clones, 88% seen once. The sample consisted of peripheral blood, taken 28 days after the second AZD1222 dose. The receptor set was obtained from an adult who received the AZD1222 COVID-19 vaccine.

The rearrangement uses TRBV15 and TRBJ2-7, with 7 bases aligning to TRBD1. Germline lookup yields CDR1 LNHNV and CDR2 YYDKDF (reference sequence). The CDR3 loop spans 17 amino acids. V lost 0 bases, J lost 4 bases, and 12 bases stayed unmatched. The CDR3 nucleotides are TGTGCCACCAGCAGAGATCAGGGCAGGGGGTATCAGTACGAGCAGTACTTC. It codes for CATSRDQGRGYQYEQYF.

The V gene is TRBV2, the J gene TRBJ2-2; D not certain. Germline CDR1 SNHLY, CDR2 FYNNEI. The CDR3 extends over 14 amino acids. With 4 bases removed from V and 6 bases from J, the gap between germline ends came to 12 bases. CDR3 region: CASSARAYAGELFF. The CDR3 DNA sequence: TGTGCCAGCAGTGCCCGGGCCTATGCCGGGGAGCTGTTTTTT.

The CDR3: CASRTGDRAYEQYF. The DNA of the CDR3 is TGTGCAAGTCGAACCGGGGACAGAGCCTACGAGCAGTACTTC. The rearrangement joins TRBV12-2 to TRBJ2-7; TRBD1, the D gene given by the table, was not confirmed from the DNA. TRBV12-2 represents a pseudogene. The CDR3 runs 14 residues.

The gene calls are TRBV19 and TRBJ2-5; D may match TRBD1 or TRBD2 (5 bases each). Looked up from germline, CDR1 is LNHDA and CDR2 is SQIVND (reference sequence). The ends were cut back, 8 bases at V and 1 base at J, with 14 bases in the middle. This CDR3 is built from 14 residues. The CDR3 protein is CASRRTGAQETQYF. The DNA for the CDR3 is TGTGCCAGTCGTCGGACCGGGGCCCAAGAGACCCAGTACTTC.

The chain has TRBV7-2 and TRBJ2-5; 16 positions agree with TRBD2. With V trimmed by 1 base and J by 5 bases, 7 bases remained unmatched. The CDR3 is 18 amino acids. Germline loops: CDR1 SGHTA, CDR2 FQGNSA. The CDR3 nucleotides are TGTGCCAGCAGCTTAGAGGGACTAGCGGGGGGGTATTTGGAGACCCAGTACTTC. Encoded protein: CASSLEGLAGGYLETQYF.

The chain has TRBV6-6 and TRBJ1-3; D possibly corresponds to TRBD1 (6 bases). The length of the CDR3 is 15 residues. Between the trimmed V and J ends, which lost 6 bases and 2 bases, there was a span of 14 bases. In germline, CDR1 is MNHNY, CDR2 SVGAGI (reference sequence). The CDR3, as DNA: TGTGCCAGCAGCGCTAAGGGACATGCTGGAAACACCATATATTTT. Translation gives CASSAKGHAGNTIYF.

The rearrangement links TRBV7-2 to TRBJ2-7; 9 bases match TRBD1. Trimming took 0 bases from V and 3 from J; bases not matched to a gene: 15. There are 19 residues in the CDR3. CDR1 and CDR2 from the germline V gene are SGHTA and FQGNSA. The CDR3 DNA sequence: TGTGCCAGCAGCTTAGCCCGGGGACAGGGAAGTCCACACTACTACGAGCAGTACTTC. This sequence encodes CASSLARGQGSPHYYEQYF. The entire variable domain, with the rest obtained from reference TRBV7-2 and TRBJ2-7, is as follows: GAGVSQSPSNKVTEKGKDVELRCDPISGHTALYWYRQSLGQGLEFLIYFQGNSAPDKSGLPSDRFSAERTGGSVSTLTIQRTQQEDSAVYLCASSLARGQGSPHYYEQYFGPGTRLTVT.

This chain uses TRBV9 with TRBJ1-3; D gene unclear. This CDR3 has 16 residues. Germline assignment: CDR1 SGDLS and CDR2 YYNGEE. Trimming took 0 bases from V and 0 from J, leaving 10 bases between them. CDR3 sequence (DNA): TGTGCCAGCAGCGTAGCAAGCACCGGCTCTGGAAACACCATATATTTT. Translated: CASSVASTGSGNTIYF.

This sequence joins TRBV2 and TRBJ2-7; 9 nucleotides agree with TRBD1. CDR3 length equals 12 residues. V gave up 9 bases and J gave up 5 bases; unmatched junction bases: 5. The germline V gene has CDR1 SNHLY and CDR2 FYNNEI. The CDR3 nucleotides are TGTGCCAGTGGACAGGGGTCCCACGAGCAGTACTTC. Its translation: CASGQGSHEQYF.

This clone appeared once. The chain is built from TRBV6-1 and TRBJ1-6, with D perhaps matching TRBD1 (5 bases). Germline assignment: CDR1 MNHNS and CDR2 SASEGT. V was pared by 0 bases and J by 7 bases, with 10 bases between. The length of the CDR3 is 15 residues. CDR3 sequence: CASSEAGGVNSPLHF. For the CDR3, the DNA is TGTGCCAGCAGTGAAGCGGGGGGGGTCAATTCACCCCTCCACTTT.

As DNA, the CDR3 is TGTGCCAGCAGGGGGGTAGCGGGGAACTCTGGGGCCAACGTCCTGACTTTC. Translated: CASRGVAGNSGANVLTF. This chain joins TRBV7-8 and TRBJ2-6; TRBD2 matches at 8 bases. V was clipped by 6 bases and J by 0 bases; unmatched bases: 7. The CDR3 has 17 residues. Per the germline V gene, CDR1 is SGHVS and CDR2 is FQNEAQ.

CDR3 loop: CACTDNYGYTF. DNA of the CDR3: TGTGCCTGTACAGATAACTATGGCTACACCTTC. The V and J genes are TRBV30 and TRBJ1-2; D gene unclear. Trimming cost V 6 bases and J 1 base, with 6 bases left between them. The CDR3 extends over 11 amino acids. CDR1 and CDR2 (germline): GTSNPN, SVGIG (reference sequence).

The chain combines TRBV18 with TRBJ1-2, with 9 bases that match TRBD1. In germline, CDR1 is KGHSH, CDR2 LQKENI. The V and J ends lost 3 bases and 8 bases, in that order; junction bases with no gene match: 7. The CDR3 is made up of 14 amino acids. The CDR3 loop reads CASSPDRGGRGYTF. The CDR3 nucleotides are TGTGCCAGCTCACCGGACAGGGGAGGTCGGGGCTACACCTTC.

This clone has only a few counts. The chain couples TRBV19 to TRBJ1-2, with no clear D. The CDR3 has 15 amino acids. V was pared by 2 bases and J by 4 bases, with 14 bases between. Germline V gene sequence: CDR1 LNHDA, CDR2 SQIVND (reference sequence). The CDR3: CASSIFSSKSYGYTF. CDR3 coding DNA: TGTGCCAGTAGTATATTTTCCAGCAAGTCCTATGGCTACACCTTC.

V gene TRBV2 combines with J gene TRBJ1-6, with D hard to call. V was shortened by 1 base and J by 8 bases, with 9 bases between the two germline ends. From germline, CDR1 is SNHLY and CDR2 FYNNEI. This CDR3 region has 14 residues. CDR3: CASSEEVGHSPLHF. The DNA for the CDR3 is TGTGCCAGCAGTGAAGAGGTCGGCCATTCACCCCTCCACTTT.